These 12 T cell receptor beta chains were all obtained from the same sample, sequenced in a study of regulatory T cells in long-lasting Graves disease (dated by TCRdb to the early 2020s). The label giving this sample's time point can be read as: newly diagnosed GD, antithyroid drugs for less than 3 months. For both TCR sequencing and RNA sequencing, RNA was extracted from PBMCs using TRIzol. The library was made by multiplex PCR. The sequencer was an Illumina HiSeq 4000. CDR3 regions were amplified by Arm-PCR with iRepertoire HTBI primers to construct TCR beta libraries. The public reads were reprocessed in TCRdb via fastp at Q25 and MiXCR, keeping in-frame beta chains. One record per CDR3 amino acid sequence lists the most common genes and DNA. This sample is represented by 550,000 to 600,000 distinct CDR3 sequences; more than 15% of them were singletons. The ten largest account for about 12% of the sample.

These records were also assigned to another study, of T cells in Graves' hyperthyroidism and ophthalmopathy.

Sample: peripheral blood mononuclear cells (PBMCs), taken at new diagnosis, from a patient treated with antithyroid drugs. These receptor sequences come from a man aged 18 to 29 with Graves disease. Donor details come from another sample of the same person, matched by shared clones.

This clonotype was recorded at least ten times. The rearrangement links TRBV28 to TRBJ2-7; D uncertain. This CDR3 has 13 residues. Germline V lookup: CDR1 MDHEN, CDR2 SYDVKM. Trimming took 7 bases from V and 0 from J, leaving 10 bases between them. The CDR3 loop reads CASTQASSYEQYF. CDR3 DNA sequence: TGTGCCAGCACGCAGGCGAGCTCCTACGAGCAGTACTTC.

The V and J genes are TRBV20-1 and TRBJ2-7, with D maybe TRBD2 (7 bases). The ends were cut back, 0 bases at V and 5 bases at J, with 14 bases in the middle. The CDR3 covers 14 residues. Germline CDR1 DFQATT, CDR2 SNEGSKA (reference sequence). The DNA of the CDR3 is TGCAGTGCTAGAGAAGCGGGGACATCCGACGAGCAGTACTTC. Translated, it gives CSAREAGTSDEQYF.

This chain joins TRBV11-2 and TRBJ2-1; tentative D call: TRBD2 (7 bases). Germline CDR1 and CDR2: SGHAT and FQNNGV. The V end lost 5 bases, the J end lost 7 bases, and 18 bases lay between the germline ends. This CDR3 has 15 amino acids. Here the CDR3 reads CASSQGLPRGNEQFF. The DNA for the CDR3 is TGTGCCAGCAGCCAGGGACTACCGAGGGGGAATGAGCAGTTCTTC.

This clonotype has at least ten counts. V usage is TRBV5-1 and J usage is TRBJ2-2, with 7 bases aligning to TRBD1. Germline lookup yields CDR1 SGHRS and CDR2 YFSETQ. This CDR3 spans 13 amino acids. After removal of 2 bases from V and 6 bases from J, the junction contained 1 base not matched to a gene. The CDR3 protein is CASSFTGAGELFF. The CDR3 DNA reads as TGCGCCAGCAGCTTTACAGGGGCCGGGGAGCTGTTTTTT.

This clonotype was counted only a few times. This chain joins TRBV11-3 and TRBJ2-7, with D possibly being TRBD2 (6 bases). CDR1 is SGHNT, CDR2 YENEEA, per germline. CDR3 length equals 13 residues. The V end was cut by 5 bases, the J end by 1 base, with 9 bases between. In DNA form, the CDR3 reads TGTGCCAGCAGCCCGGGGGATTCCTACGAGCAGTACTTC. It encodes CASSPGDSYEQYF. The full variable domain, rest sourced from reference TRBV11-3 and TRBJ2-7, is EAGVVQSPRYKIIEKKQPVAFWCNPISGHNTLYWYLQNLGQGPELLIRYENEEAVDDSQLPKDRFSAERLKGVDSTLKIQPAELGDSAVYLCASSPGDSYEQYFGPGTRLTVT.

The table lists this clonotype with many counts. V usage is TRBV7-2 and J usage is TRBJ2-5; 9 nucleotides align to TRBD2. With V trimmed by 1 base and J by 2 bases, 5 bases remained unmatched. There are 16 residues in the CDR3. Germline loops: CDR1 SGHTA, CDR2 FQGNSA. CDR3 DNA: TGTGCCAGCAGCTTAGTCCCTAGCGGGGCGCAAGAGACCCAGTACTTC. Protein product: CASSLVPSGAQETQYF.

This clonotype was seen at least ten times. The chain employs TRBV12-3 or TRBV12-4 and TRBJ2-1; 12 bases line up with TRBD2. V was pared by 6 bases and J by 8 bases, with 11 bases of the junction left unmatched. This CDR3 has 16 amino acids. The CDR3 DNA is TGTGCCAGCAGCCCGCGTGGGCTAGCGGGAGGGTATGAGCAGTTCTTC. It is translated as CASSPRGLAGGYEQFF.

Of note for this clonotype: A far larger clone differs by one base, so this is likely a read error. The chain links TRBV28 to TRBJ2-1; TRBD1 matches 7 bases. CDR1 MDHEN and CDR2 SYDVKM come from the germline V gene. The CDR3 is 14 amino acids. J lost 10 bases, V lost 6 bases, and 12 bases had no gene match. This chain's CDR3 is CASRRQGFSYEQFF. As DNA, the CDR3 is TGTGCCAGCAGGAGACAGGGATTTTCCTACGAGCAGTTCTTC.

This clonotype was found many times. CDR3 DNA sequence: TGTGCTAGTGCCAGTAGCGGGAGGGTGCGCAATGAGCAGTTCTTC. Amino acids: CASASSGRVRNEQFF. This chain links TRBV12-5 with TRBJ2-1; the match to TRBD2 covers 11 bases. V shed 7 bases and J 6 bases; nucleotides not matched to a gene: 8. The CDR3 has 15 residues. Germline CDR1 and CDR2: LGHNT and FRNRAP.

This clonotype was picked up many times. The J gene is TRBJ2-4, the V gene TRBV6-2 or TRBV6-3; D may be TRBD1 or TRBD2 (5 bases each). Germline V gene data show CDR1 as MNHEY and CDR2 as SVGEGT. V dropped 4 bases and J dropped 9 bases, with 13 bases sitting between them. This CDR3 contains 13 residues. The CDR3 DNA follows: TGTGCCAGCAGTTTCCGGGACGCGGGCATTCAGTACTTC. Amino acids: CASSFRDAGIQYF.

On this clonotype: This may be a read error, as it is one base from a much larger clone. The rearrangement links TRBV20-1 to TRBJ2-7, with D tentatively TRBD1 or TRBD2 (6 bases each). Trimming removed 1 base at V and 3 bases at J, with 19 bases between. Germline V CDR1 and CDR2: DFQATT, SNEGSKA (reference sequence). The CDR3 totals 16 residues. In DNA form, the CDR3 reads TGCAGTGCTAGAGCTCCCGAGGGGGGCAGGTTCTACGAGCAGTACTTC. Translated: CSARAPEGGRFYEQYF.

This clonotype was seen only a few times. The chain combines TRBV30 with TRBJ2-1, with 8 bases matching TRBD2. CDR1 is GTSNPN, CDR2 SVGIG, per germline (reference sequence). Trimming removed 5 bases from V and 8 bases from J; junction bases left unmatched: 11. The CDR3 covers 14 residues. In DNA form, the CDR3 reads TGTGCCTGGTCGGGGACTAGAGCGGTTTATGAGCAGTTCTTC. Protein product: CAWSGTRAVYEQFF.